This TCR beta chain was profiled in a study of graft-versus-host responses after intestinal transplantation. On this clone: The antigen is undetermined.

Data came from immunoSEQ multiplex PCR; TCRdb stores just in-frame clones and leaves some out. The table includes fewer than 85,000 clones, 89% detected once. Germline CDR1 and CDR2: MDHEN and SYDVKM. Trimming took off 2 bases at V and 0 bases at J, with 10 bases between the two ends. The CDR3 is 15 residues long. Material: unstimulated CD8+ T cells sorted from spleen or lymph node cells, obtained before intestinal transplant. The V call is TRBV28, the J call TRBJ1-1; possibly TRBD1 for D (6 bases). The receptor was isolated from a human donor who received an intestinal transplant. The CDR3 protein is CASSLGQGMNTEAFF. The CDR3 DNA sequence: TGTGCCAGCAGTTTAGGGCAGGGGATGAACACTGAAGCTTTCTTT. Supplemented by reference TRBV28 and TRBJ1-1, the full variable domain reads DVKVTQSSRYLVKRTGEKVFLECVQDMDHENMFWYRQDPGLGLRLIYFSYDVKMKEKGDIPEGYSVSREKKERFSLILESASTNQTSMYLCASSLGQGMNTEAFFGQGTRLTVV.